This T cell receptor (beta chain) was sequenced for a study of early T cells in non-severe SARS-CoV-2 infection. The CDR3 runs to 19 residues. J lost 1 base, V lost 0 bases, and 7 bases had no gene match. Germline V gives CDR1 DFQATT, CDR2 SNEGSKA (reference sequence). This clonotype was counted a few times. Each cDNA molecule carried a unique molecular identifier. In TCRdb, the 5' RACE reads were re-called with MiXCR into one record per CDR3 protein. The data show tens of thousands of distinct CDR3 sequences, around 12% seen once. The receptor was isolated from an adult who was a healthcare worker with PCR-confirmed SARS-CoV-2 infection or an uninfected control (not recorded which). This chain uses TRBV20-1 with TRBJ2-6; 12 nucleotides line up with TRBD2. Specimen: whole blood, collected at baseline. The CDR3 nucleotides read TGCAGTGCTAGAGATCGAGGACTAGCGGGATTGTCTGGGGCCAACGTCCTGACTTTC. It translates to CSARDRGLAGLSGANVLTF.